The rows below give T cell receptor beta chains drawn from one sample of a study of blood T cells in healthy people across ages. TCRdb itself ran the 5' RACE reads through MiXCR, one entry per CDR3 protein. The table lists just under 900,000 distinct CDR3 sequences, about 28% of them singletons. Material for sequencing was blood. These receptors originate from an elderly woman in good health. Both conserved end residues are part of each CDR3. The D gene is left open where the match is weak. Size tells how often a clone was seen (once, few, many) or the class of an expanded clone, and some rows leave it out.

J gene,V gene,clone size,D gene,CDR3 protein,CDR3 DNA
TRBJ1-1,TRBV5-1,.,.,CASSFADLNTEAFF,TGCGCCAGCAGCTTCGCGGACCTGAACACTGAAGCTTTCTTT
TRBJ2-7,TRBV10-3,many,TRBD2,CAIRGTSGGDYEQYF,TGTGCCATCAGGGGGACTAGCGGGGGGGATTACGAGCAGTACTTC
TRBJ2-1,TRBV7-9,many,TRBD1,CASSPLPGQERNEQFF,TGTGCCAGCAGCCCACTCCCGGGACAGGAGAGGAATGAGCAGTTCTTC
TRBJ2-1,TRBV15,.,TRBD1,CATSRGRPTGINEQFF,TGTGCCACCAGCAGAGGACGACCGACAGGGATCAATGAGCAGTTCTTC
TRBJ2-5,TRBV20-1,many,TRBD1,CSAFGQVQETQYF,TGCAGTGCTTTCGGACAGGTCCAAGAGACCCAGTACTTC
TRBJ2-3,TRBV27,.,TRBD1,CASIPDRGRRDTQYF,TGTGCCAGCATCCCGGACAGGGGTCGCCGAGATACGCAGTATTTT
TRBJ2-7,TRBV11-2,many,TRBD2,CASSARGGRSSYEQYF,TGTGCCAGCAGCGCGCGGGGGGGGAGAAGCTCCTACGAGCAGTACTTC
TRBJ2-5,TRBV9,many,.,CASNNGGPHQETQYF,TGTGCCAGCAATAACGGGGGGCCCCACCAAGAGACCCAGTACTTC
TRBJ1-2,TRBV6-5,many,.,CASGWGSYTF,TGTGCCAGCGGCTGGGGAAGCTACACCTTC
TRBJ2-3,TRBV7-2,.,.,CASSLDPFSTDTQYF,TGTGCCAGCAGCCTTGACCCTTTTAGCACAGATACGCAGTATTTT
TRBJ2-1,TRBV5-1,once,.,CASSLFQASSYNEQFF,TGCGCCAGCAGCTTGTTCCAGGCCAGCTCCTACAATGAGCAGTTCTTC
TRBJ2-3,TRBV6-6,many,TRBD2,CASRQRGGGNTQYF,TGTGCCAGCAGACAGCGGGGGGGCGGGAATACGCAGTATTTT
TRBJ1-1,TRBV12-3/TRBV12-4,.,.,CASSLGSGAGTEVFF,TGTGCCAGCAGTTTAGGATCGGGGGCGGGCACTGAAGTTTTCTTT
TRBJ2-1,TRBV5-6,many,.,CASGGLGGTSNEQFF,TGTGCCAGCGGAGGACTAGGGGGGACGAGCAATGAGCAGTTCTTC
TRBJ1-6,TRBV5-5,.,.,CASSLGVRRSPLHF,TGTGCCAGCAGCTTGGGGGTGAGACGCTCACCCCTCCACTTT
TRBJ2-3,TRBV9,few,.,CASSVLGAGYTQYF,TGTGCCAGCAGCGTGTTAGGGGCGGGGTATACGCAGTATTTT
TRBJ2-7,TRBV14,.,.,CASSHRRYEQYF,TGTGCCAGCAGCCATAGACGCTACGAGCAGTACTTC
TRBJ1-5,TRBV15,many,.,CATTDRRGRQPQHF,TGTGCCACCACCGATCGACGGGGTAGGCAGCCCCAGCATTTT
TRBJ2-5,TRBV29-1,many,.,CSVGQTGFRETQYF,TGCAGCGTTGGGCAAACAGGGTTTCGAGAGACCCAGTACTTC
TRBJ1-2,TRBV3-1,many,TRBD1,CASSNRGHVGYTF,TGTGCCAGCAGCAACAGGGGGCACGTTGGCTACACCTTC
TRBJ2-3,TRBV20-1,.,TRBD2,CSARISGVPGDTQYF,TGCAGTGCTAGAATTAGCGGGGTTCCTGGAGATACGCAGTATTTT
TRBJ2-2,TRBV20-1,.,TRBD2,CSALRGGHTGELFF,TGCAGTGCGTTGCGGGGGGGCCACACCGGGGAGCTGTTTTTT
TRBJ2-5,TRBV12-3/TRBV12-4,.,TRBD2,CASNLAGGYWETQYF,TGTGCCAGCAACCTAGCGGGGGGTTATTGGGAGACCCAGTACTTC
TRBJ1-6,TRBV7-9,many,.,CASSFGDSPLHF,TGTGCCAGCAGCTTTGGAGATTCACCCCTCCACTTT
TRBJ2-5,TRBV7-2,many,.,CASSLALTQETQYF,TGTGCCAGCAGCTTAGCCCTAACCCAAGAGACCCAGTACTTC
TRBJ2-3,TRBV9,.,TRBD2,CASSVGSGGADGDTQYF,TGTGCCAGCAGCGTAGGGAGCGGGGGGGCCGATGGTGATACGCAGTATTTT
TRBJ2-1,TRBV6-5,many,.,CASSYLGKSILEQFF,TGTGCCAGCAGTTACCTGGGGAAATCGATTCTTGAGCAGTTCTTC
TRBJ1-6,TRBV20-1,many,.,CSARDAGTVASSYNSPLHF,TGCAGTGCTAGAGATGCGGGTACCGTAGCTAGCTCCTATAATTCACCCCTCCACTTT
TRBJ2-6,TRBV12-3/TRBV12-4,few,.,CASRRGGGSGANVLTF,TGTGCCAGCAGGAGGGGTGGGGGTTCTGGGGCCAACGTCCTGACTTTC
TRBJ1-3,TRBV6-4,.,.,CASSETAGMGFGNTIYF,TGTGCCAGCAGTGAAACGGCAGGGATGGGCTTCGGAAACACCATATATTTT
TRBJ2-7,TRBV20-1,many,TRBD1,CSARRTGSSYEQYF,TGCAGTGCTAGAAGGACAGGGAGCTCCTACGAGCAGTACTTC
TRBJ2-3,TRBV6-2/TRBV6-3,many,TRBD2,CASSPGLAGALNTDTQYF,TGTGCCAGCAGTCCCGGACTAGCGGGGGCCCTAAACACAGATACGCAGTATTTT
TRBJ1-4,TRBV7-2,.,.,CASSTGQISNEKLFF,TGTGCCAGCAGCACCGGACAGATCTCTAATGAAAAACTGTTTTTT
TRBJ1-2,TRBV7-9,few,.,CASSVDSGHGYTF,TGTGCCAGCAGCGTGGACAGTGGCCATGGCTACACCTTC
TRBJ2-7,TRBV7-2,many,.,CASSLLATGGGYEQYF,TGTGCCAGCAGCCTCCTCGCGACGGGTGGGGGCTACGAGCAGTACTTC
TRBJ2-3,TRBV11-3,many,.,CASSWSEDTQYF,TGTGCCAGCAGCTGGTCCGAAGATACGCAGTATTTT
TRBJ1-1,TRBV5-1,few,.,CASSLEGRAGTEAFF,TGCGCCAGCAGCTTGGAGGGACGAGCGGGTACTGAAGCTTTCTTT
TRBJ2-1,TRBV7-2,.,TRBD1,CASSSGQVNYNEQFF,TGTGCCAGCAGCTCGGGACAGGTGAATTACAATGAGCAGTTCTTC
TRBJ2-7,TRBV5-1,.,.,CASRLGPVSDEQYF,TGCGCCAGCAGACTTGGGCCTGTGTCGGACGAGCAGTACTTC
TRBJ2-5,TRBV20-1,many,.,CSANRAEGSETQYF,TGCAGTGCCAACAGGGCGGAGGGGTCTGAGACCCAGTACTTC
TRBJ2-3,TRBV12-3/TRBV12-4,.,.,CASSPMGRSDTQYF,TGTGCCAGCAGCCCGATGGGGAGATCAGATACGCAGTATTTT
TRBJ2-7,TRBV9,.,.,CASSVQFGGPNSEQYF,TGTGCCAGCAGCGTTCAGTTTGGGGGCCCAAATAGCGAGCAGTACTTC
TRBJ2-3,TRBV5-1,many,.,CASSSLVGSTDTQYF,TGCGCCAGCAGCTCTTTGGTAGGGAGCACAGATACGCAGTATTTT
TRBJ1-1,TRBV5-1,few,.,CASSLGQTSTEAFF,TGCGCCAGCAGCTTGGGACAGACCAGCACTGAAGCTTTCTTT
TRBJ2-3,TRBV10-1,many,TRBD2,CASSATSGVTQYF,TGCGCCAGCAGTGCGACTAGCGGGGTTACGCAGTATTTT
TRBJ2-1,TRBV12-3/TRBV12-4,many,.,CASSHGLNEQFF,TGTGCCAGCTCGCACGGACTCAATGAGCAGTTCTTC
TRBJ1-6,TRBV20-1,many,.,CSARDLIAGGGSPLHF,TGCAGTGCTAGAGATCTTATCGCGGGGGGGGGCTCACCCCTCCACTTT
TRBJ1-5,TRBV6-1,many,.,CASSEGGSSNQPQHF,TGTGCCAGCAGTGAAGGGGGGTCTAGCAATCAGCCCCAGCATTTT
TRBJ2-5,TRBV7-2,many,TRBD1,CASNTDRGGETQYF,TGTGCCAGCAACACCGACAGGGGTGGGGAGACCCAGTACTTC
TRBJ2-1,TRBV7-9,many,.,CASSNLYYEQFF,TGTGCCAGCAGCAATCTTTACTACGAGCAGTTCTTC
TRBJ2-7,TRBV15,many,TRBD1,CATSSPGQGTYEQYF,TGTGCCACCAGCAGTCCCGGACAGGGAACCTACGAGCAGTACTTC
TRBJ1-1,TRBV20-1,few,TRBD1,CSASDRGGRAFF,TGCAGTGCAAGTGACAGGGGGGGTCGGGCTTTCTTT
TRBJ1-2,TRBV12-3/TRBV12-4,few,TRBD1,CASSLMGTGSYGYTF,TGTGCCAGCAGTTTGATGGGGACAGGATCCTACGGCTACACCTTC
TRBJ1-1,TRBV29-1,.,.,CSVELRGLGTEAFF,TGCAGCGTTGAACTTCGGGGGTTAGGCACTGAAGCTTTCTTT